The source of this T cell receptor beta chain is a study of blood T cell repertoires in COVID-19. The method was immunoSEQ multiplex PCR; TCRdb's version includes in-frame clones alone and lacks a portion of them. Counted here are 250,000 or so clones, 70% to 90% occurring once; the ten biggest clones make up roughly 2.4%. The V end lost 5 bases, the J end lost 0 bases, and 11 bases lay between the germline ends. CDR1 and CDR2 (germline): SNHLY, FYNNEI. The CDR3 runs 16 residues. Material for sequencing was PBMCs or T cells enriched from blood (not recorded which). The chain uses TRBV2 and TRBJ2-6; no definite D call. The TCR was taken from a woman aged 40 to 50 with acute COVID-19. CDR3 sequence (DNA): TGTGCCAGCAGTATCCCACAGATCTCTGGGGCCAACGTCCTGACTTTC. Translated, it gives CASSIPQISGANVLTF.